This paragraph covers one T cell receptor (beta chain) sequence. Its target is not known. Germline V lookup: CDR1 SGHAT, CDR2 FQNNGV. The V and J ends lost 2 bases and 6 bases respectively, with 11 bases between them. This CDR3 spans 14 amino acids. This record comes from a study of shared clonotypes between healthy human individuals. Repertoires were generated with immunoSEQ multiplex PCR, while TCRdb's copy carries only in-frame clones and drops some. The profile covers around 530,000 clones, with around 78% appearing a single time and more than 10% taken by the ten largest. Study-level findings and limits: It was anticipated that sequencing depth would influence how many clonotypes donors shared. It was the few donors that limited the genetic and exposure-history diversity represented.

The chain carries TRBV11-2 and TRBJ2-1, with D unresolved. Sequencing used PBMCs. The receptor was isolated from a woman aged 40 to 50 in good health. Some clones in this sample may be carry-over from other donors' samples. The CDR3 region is CASSLFTGGNEQFF. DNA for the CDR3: TGTGCCAGCAGCTTATTTACCGGCGGCAATGAGCAGTTCTTC. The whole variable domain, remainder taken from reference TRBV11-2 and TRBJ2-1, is EAGVAQSPRYKIIEKRQSVAFWCNPISGHATLYWYQQILGQGPKLLIQFQNNGVVDDSQLPKDRFSAERLKGVDSTLKIQPAKLEDSAVYLCASSLFTGGNEQFFGPGTRLTVL.